This T cell receptor (beta chain) is from a study of blood T cell repertoires in COVID-19. Overall study: Researchers got acute and convalescent COVID-19 samples from the United States, Italy and Spain. PBMCs, B-cell-depleted T cells, or T cells provided the cDNA or gDNA that made up the material.

Germline loops: CDR1 LGHDT, CDR2 YNNKEL (reference sequence). The CDR3 is 13 amino acids. V shed 6 bases and J 7 bases; nucleotides not matched to a gene: 4. Data came from immunoSEQ multiplex PCR; TCRdb stores just in-frame clones and leaves some out. The profile shows roughly 240,000 clones, around 87% of them singletons. The receptor was isolated from a woman aged 25 to 39 who had recovered from COVID-19. The sequenced sample was peripheral blood. The chain couples TRBV3-1 (or the pseudogene TRBV3-2) to TRBJ1-4, with 8 bases lining up with TRBD1. CDR3 protein: CASRDREAEKLFF. The CDR3 DNA is TGTGCCAGCAGGGACAGGGAGGCTGAAAAACTGTTTTTT.